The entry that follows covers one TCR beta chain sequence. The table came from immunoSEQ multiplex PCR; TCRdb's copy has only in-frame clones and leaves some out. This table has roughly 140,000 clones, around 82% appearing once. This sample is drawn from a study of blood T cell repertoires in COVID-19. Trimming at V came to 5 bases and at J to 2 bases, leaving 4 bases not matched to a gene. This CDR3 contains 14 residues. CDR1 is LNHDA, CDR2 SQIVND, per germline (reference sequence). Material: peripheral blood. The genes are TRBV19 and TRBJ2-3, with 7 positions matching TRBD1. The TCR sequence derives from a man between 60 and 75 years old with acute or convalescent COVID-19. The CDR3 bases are TGTGCCAGTAGTCTGGGACAGCACACAGATACGCAGTATTTT. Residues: CASSLGQHTDTQYF. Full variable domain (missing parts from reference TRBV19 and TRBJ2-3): DGGITQSPKYLFRKEGQNVTLSCEQNLNHDAMYWYRQDPGQGLRLIYYSQIVNDFQKGDIAEGYSVSREKKESFPLTVTSAQKNPTAFYLCASSLGQHTDTQYFGPGTRLTVL.